The T cell receptor beta chain described here comes from a study of vaccination and CD4 T cells after COVID-19. On the study more broadly: The convalescents comprised six males and four females, two of them Hispanic. Cellular stimulation was performed using overlapping spike peptides derived from SARS-CoV-2, HCoV-NL63, HCoV-OC43 and HCoV-229E.

Study results and caveats: It was found that, in convalescent patients, 304 of 307 vaccine-specific clones were spike mono-reactive.

The CDR3 has 11 amino acids. V was shortened by 6 bases and J by 6 bases, with 5 bases between the two germline ends. The germline gives CDR1 ENHRY, CDR2 SYGVKD. The Oncomine TCR Beta short-read assay sequenced DNA from cultured CD4+ T cells. TCRdb re-analysed the PCR reads in MiXCR, keeping a single row per CDR3 protein. The sample holds about 1,600 distinct CDR3 sequences, 70% to 80% seen once. This clonotype was detected only once. Its antigen is not known. The treatment is: approximately 9-day PBMC culture with coronavirus spike peptide pools or control peptides (ViraFEST assay). Isolation of CD4+ T cells by negative selection took place after nine to eleven days of culture.

The V call is TRBV10-3, the J call TRBJ2-2; no firm D call. This specimen consisted of CD4+ T cells from blood, cultured in vitro, obtained after SARS-CoV-2 vaccination. The source is a human donor who had recovered from COVID-19. CDR3 nucleotides: TGTGCCATCAGCCGTGCCGGGGAGCTGTTTTTT. Its translation is CAISRAGELFF.